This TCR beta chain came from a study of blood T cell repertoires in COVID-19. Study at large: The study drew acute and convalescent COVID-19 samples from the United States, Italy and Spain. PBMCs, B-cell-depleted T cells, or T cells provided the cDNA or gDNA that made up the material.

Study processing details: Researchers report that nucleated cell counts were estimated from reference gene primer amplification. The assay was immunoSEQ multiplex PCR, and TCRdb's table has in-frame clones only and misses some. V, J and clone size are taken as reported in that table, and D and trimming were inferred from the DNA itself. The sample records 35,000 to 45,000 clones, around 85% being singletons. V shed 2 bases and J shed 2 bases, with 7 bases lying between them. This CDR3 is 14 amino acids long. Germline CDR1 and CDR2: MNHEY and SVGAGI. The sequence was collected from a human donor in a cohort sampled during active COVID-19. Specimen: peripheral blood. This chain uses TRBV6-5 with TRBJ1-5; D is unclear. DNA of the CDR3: TGTGCCAGCAGTTACCGGCAGGGCAATCAGCCCCAGCATTTT. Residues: CASSYRQGNQPQHF.